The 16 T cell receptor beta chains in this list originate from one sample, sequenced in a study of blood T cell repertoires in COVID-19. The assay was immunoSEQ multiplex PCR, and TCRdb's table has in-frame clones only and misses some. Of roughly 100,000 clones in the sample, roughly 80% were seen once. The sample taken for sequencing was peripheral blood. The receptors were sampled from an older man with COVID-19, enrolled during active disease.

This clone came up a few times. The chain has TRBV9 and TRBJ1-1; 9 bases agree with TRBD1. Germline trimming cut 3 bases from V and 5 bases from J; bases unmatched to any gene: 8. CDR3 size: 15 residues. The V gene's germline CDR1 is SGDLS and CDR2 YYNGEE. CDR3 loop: CASSEGTGRSTEAFF. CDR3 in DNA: TGTGCCAGCAGCGAGGGGACAGGGCGGAGTACTGAAGCTTTCTTT. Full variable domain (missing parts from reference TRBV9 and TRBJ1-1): DSGVTQTPKHLITATGQRVTLRCSPRSGDLSVYWYQQSLDQGLQFLIQYYNGEERAKGNILERFSAQQFPDLHSELNLSSLELGDSALYFCASSEGTGRSTEAFFGQGTRLTVV.

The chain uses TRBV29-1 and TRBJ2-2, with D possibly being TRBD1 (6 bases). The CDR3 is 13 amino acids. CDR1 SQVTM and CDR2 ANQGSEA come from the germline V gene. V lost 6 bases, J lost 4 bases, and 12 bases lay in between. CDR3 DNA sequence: TGCAGCGTAAACAGGGAAGCCACCGGGGAGCTGTTTTTT. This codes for CSVNREATGELFF.

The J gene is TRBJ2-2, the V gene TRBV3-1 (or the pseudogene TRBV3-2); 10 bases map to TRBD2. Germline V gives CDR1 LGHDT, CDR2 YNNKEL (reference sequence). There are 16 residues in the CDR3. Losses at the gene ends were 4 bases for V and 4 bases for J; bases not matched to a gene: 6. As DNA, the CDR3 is TGTGCCAGCAGCCTAGGAACTAGCGGGGTCACCGGGGAGCTGTTTTTT. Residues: CASSLGTSGVTGELFF.

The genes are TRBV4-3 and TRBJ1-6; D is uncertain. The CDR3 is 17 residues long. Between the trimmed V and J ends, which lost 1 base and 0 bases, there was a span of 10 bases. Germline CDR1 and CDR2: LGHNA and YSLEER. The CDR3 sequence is CASSQARWSSYNSPLHF. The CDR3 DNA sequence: TGCGCCAGCAGCCAAGCTAGGTGGAGCTCCTATAATTCACCCCTCCACTTT.

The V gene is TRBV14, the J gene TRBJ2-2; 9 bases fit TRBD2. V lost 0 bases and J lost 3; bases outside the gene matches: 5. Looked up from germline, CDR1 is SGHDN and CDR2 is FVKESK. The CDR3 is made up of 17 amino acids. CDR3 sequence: CASSQEKRGVYTGELFF. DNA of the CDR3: TGTGCCAGCAGCCAAGAAAAGCGGGGGGTGTACACCGGGGAGCTGTTTTTT. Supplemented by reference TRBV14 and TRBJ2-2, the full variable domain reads EAGVTQFPSHSVIEKGQTVTLRCDPISGHDNLYWYRRVMGKEIKFLLHFVKESKQDESGMPNNRFLAERTGGTYSTLKVQPAELEDSGVYFCASSQEKRGVYTGELFFGEGSRLTVL.

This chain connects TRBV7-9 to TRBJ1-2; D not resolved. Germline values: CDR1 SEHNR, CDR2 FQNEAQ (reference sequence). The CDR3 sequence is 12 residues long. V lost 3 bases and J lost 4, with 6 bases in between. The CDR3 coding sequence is TGTGCCAGCAGCTTGCAGATCTATGGCTACACCTTC. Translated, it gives CASSLQIYGYTF.

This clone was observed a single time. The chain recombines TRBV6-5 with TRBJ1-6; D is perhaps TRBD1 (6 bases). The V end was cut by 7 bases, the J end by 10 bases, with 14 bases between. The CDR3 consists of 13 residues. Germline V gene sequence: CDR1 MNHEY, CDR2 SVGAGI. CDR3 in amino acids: CASTRGEGSPLHF. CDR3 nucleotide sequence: TGTGCCAGCACCAGGGGCGAAGGATCACCCCTCCACTTT.

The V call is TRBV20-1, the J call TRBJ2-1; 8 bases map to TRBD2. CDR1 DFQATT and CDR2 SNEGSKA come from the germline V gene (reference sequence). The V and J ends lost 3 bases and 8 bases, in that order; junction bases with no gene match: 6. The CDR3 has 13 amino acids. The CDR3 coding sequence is TGCAGTGCTAGTCCCGGGGGGGTCTATGAGCAGTTCTTC. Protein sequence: CSASPGGVYEQFF.

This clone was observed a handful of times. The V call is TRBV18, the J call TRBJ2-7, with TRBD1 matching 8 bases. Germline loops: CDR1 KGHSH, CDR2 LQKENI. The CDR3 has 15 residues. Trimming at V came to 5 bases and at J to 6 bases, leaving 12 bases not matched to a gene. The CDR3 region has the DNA TGTGCCAGCTCAGAAAGGACAGGGAGTAACGGCGAGCAGTACTTC. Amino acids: CASSERTGSNGEQYF.

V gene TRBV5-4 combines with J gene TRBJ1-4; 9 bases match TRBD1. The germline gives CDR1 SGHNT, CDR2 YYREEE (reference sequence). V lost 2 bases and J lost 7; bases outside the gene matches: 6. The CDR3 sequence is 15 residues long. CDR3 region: CASSLPGQGTEKLFF. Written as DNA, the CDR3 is TGTGCCAGCAGCTTACCTGGACAGGGGACTGAAAAACTGTTTTTT.

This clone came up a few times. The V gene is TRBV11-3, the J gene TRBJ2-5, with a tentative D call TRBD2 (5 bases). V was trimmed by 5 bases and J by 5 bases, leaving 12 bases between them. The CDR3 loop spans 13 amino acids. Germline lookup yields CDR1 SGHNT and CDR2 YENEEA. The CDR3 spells CASSRTVLETQYF. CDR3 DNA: TGTGCCAGCAGCCGGACTGTCCTGGAGACCCAGTACTTC.

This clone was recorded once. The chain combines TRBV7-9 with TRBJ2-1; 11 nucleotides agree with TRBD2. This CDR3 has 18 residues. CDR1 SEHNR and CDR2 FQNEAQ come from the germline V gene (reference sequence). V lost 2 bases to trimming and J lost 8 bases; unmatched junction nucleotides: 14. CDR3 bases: TGTGCCAGCAGCTTATACAGGGGGCTCACTAGCGGGAGAGATGAGCAGTTCTTC. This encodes CASSLYRGLTSGRDEQFF.

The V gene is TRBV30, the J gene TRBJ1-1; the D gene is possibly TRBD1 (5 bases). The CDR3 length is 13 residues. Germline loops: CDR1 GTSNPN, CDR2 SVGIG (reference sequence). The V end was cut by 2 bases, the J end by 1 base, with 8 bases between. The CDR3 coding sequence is TGTGCCTGGAGTCTAAGGGGGAACACTGAAGCTTTCTTT. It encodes CAWSLRGNTEAFF.

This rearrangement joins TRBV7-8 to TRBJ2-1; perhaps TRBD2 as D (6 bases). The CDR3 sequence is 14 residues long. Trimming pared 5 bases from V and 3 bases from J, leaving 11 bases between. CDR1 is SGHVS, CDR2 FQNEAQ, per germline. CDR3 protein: CASSPMGGYNEQFF. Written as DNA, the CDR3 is TGTGCCAGCAGCCCAATGGGGGGCTACAATGAGCAGTTCTTC.

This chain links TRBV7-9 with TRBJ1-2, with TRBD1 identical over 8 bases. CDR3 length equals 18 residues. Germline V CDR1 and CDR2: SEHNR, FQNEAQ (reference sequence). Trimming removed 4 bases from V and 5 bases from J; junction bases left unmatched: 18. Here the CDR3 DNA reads TGTGCCAGCAGCTCCCCCCGCTCCGGGACAGGAACCGATTATGGCTACACCTTC. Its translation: CASSSPRSGTGTDYGYTF.

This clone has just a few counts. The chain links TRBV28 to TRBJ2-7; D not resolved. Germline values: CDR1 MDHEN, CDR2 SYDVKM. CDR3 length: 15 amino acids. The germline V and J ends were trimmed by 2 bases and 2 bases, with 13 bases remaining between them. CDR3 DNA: TGTGCCAGCAGTTTAGGTAGTAGAATCCCCTACGAGCAGTACTTC. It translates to CASSLGSRIPYEQYF.